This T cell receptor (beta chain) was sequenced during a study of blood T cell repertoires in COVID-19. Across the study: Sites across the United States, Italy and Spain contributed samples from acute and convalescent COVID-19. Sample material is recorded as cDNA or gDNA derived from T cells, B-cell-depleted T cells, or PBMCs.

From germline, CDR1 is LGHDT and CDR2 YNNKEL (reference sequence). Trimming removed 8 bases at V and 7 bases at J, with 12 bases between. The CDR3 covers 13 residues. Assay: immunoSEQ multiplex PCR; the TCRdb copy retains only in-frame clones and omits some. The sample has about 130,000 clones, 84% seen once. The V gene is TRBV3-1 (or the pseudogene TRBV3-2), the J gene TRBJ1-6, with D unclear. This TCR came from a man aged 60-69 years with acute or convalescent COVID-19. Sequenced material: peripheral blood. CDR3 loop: CASVAGRNSPLHF. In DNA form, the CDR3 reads TGTGCCAGCGTGGCAGGCCGGAATTCACCCCTCCACTTT.